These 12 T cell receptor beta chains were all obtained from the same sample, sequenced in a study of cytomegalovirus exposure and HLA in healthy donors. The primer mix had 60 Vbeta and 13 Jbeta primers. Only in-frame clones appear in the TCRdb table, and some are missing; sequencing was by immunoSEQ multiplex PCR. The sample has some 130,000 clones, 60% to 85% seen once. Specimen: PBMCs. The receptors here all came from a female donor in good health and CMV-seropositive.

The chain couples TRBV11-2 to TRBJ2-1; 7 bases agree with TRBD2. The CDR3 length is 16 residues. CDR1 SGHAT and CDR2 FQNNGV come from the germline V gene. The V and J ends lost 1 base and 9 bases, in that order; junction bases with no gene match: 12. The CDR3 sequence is CASSLGPSGMGGEQFF. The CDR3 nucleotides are TGTGCCAGCAGCTTAGGACCTAGCGGAATGGGGGGTGAGCAGTTCTTC. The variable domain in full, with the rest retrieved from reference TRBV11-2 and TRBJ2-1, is EAGVAQSPRYKIIEKRQSVAFWCNPISGHATLYWYQQILGQGPKLLIQFQNNGVVDDSQLPKDRFSAERLKGVDSTLKIQPAKLEDSAVYLCASSLGPSGMGGEQFFGPGTRLTVL.

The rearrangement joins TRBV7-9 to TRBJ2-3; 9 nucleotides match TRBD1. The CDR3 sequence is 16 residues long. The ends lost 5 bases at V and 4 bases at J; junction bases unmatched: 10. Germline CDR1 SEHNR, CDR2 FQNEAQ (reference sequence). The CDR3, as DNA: TGTGCCAGCAGCGATGAACCGGGACAGGGCGCAGATACGCAGTATTTT. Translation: CASSDEPGQGADTQYF.

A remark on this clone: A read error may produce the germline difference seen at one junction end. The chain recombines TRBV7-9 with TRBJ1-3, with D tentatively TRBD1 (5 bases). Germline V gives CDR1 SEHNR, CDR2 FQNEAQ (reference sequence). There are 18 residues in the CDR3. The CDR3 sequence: CSSSLGWGEPSYGNTIYF. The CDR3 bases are TGTTCCAGCAGCTTAGGATGGGGCGAACCCTCTTATGGAAACACCATATATTTT.

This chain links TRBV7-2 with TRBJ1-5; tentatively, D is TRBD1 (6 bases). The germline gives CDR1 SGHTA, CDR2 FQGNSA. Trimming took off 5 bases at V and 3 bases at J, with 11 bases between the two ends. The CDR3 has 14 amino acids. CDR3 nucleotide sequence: TGTGCCAGCAGCCTTACAGGGCTCAATCAGCCCCAGCATTTT. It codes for CASSLTGLNQPQHF.

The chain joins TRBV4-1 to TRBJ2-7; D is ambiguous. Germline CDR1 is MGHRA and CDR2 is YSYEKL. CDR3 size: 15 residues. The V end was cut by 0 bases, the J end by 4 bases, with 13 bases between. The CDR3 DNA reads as TGCGCCAGCAGCCAAGATGTGGCCCAATCGTACGAGCAGTACTTC. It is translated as CASSQDVAQSYEQYF.

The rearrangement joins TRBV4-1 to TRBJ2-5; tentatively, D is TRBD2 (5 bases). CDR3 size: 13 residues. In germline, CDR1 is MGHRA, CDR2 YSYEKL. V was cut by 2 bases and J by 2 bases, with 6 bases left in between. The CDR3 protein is CASSQWRQETQYF. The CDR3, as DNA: TGCGCCAGCAGCCAATGGAGGCAAGAGACCCAGTACTTC.

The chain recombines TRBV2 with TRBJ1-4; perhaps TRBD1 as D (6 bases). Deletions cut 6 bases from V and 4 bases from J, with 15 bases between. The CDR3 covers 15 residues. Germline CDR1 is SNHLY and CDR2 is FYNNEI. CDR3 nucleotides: TGTGCCAGCAGACCCACGACAGGCAATAATGAAAAACTGTTTTTT. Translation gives CASRPTTGNNEKLFF.

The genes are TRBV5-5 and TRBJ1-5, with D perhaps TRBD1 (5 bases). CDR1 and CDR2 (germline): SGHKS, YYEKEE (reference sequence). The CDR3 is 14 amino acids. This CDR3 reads CVPIGGTQGQPQHF. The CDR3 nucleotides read TGTGTCCCGATAGGCGGAACTCAGGGTCAGCCCCAGCATTTT.

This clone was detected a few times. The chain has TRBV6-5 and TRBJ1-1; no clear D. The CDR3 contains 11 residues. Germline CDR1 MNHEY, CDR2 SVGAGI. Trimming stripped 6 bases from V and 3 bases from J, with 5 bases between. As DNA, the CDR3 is TGTGCCAGCAGGCGTTACACTGAAGCTTTCTTT. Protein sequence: CASRRYTEAFF.

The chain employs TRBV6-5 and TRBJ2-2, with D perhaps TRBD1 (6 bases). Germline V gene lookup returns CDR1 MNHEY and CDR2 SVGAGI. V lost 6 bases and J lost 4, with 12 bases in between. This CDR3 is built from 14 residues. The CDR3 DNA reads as TGTGCCAGCAGAACGGGACACCGCACCGGGGAGCTGTTTTTT. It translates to CASRTGHRTGELFF.

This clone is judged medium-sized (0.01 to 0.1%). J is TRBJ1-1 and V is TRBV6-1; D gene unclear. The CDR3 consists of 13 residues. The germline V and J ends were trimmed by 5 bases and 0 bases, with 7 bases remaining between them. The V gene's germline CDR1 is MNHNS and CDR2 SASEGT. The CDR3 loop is CASSKEVNTEAFF. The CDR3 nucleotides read TGTGCCAGCAGTAAGGAGGTGAACACTGAAGCTTTCTTT.

CDR3 sequence (DNA): TGTGCCAGTGGAATCGACAGCCGGTGGACCGGGGAGCTGTTTTTT. Amino acids: CASGIDSRWTGELFF. The chain employs TRBV19 and TRBJ2-2; tentatively, D is TRBD1 (5 bases). CDR1 LNHDA and CDR2 SQIVND come from the germline V gene (reference sequence). With 8 bases removed from V and 5 bases from J, the gap between germline ends came to 18 bases. The CDR3 is 15 amino acids.